This T cell receptor (beta chain) was captured in a study of blood T cell repertoires in COVID-19. The CDR3 covers 13 residues. Trimming pared 2 bases from V and 2 bases from J, leaving 9 bases between. Germline lookup yields CDR1 GTSNPN and CDR2 SVGIG (reference sequence). Original data processing: Amplifying reference gene primers gave estimates of nucleated cell counts. Profiled with immunoSEQ multiplex PCR; TCRdb holds only in-frame clones, not every one. The DNA gave D and trimming, while V, J and clone size come from that table. The repertoire includes about 240,000 clones, 86% of them detected once, and approximately 3.5% sits in the top ten. This clone was observed once.

This receptor was taken from a woman aged 40 to 50 with acute COVID-19. This chain uses TRBV30 with TRBJ1-1; D possibly corresponds to TRBD1 (5 bases). Sequencing was carried out using PBMCs or T cells enriched from blood (not recorded which). In nucleotides, the CDR3 is TGTGCCTGGAGTAAAGGACAAAACACTGAAGCTTTCTTT. The encoded protein is CAWSKGQNTEAFF.